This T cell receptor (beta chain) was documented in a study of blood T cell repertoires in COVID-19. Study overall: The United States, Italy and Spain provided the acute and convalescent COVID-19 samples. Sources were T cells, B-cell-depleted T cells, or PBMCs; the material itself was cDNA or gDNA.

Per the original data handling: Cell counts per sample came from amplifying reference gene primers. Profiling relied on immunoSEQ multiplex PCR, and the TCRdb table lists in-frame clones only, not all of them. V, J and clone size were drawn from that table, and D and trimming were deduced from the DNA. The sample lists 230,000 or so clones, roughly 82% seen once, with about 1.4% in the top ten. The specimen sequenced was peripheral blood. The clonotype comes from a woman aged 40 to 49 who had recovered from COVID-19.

The CDR3 here is CASTGLAEDTQYF. The CDR3 DNA reads TGTGCCAGCACGGGACTAGCGGAAGATACGCAGTATTTT. The chain combines TRBV9 with TRBJ2-3; 11 bases map to TRBD2. Germline V lookup: CDR1 SGDLS, CDR2 YYNGEE. V shed 6 bases, J shed 5 bases, and the junction held 2 bases outside the gene matches. The CDR3 contains 13 residues.